This TCR beta chain is drawn from a study of blood T cell repertoires in COVID-19. In the original analysis: Estimates of nucleated cell counts were drawn from the amplification of reference gene primers. TCRdb keeps only in-frame clones here, not all; method: immunoSEQ multiplex PCR. Clone size and V and J calls were adopted from that table, with D and trimming inferred from the DNA. The table records 25,000 to 35,000 clones, about 92% of them present only once. The CDR3 runs 17 residues. The specimen sequenced was peripheral blood. The genes are TRBV21-1 and TRBJ2-1; the D call TRBD2 from the table was never checked on the DNA. TRBV21-1 counts as a pseudogene. This clonotype was obtained from a man in his fifties or sixties with active COVID-19. The CDR3 protein is CASSQEGGGSRHNEQFF. The CDR3 bases are TGTGCCAGCAGCCAGGAGGGTGGCGGGAGTAGGCACAATGAGCAGTTCTTC.